This T cell receptor (beta chain) came from a study of vaccination and CD4 T cells after COVID-19. Study-wide background: Participants got two doses of BNT162b2 or mRNA-1273 vaccine. Points from the study as a whole: Clonotypes reactive to SARS-CoV-2 had a median that went up from roughly 21 to 40, but not significantly.

Per germline, CDR1 KGHSH and CDR2 LQKENI. The CDR3 totals 13 residues. The ends were cut back, 8 bases at V and 6 bases at J, with 17 bases in the middle. In TCRdb, the PCR reads were re-called with MiXCR into one record per CDR3 protein. Of 20,000 or so distinct CDR3 sequences listed, approximately 62% were seen once; the top ten hold roughly 1.1%. PCR tests turned positive between March and December 2020, before US Alpha, Beta and Delta variants. Notes on this clonotype: Its matching antigen is unknown.

The chain uses TRBV18 and TRBJ2-7, with D perhaps given as TRBD1 or TRBD2 (6 bases each). The material sequenced was CD4+ T cells from blood, taken after SARS-CoV-2 vaccination. This receptor was taken from a human donor who had recovered from COVID-19. In DNA form, the CDR3 reads TGTGCCAGCAGAAAACGAGGGGGGTCCGAGCAGTACTTC. It translates to CASRKRGGSEQYF.